One T cell receptor beta chain is described in this entry. The CDR3 length is 13 residues. Trimming shortened V by 4 bases and J by 6 bases, and 12 bases separated the two germline ends. CDR1 and CDR2 (germline): LGHNA, YNFKEQ. This entry comes from a study of blood T cell repertoires in COVID-19. Study context: T cells, B-cell-depleted T cells, or PBMCs provided the cDNA or gDNA that served as material.

The protocol was immunoSEQ multiplex PCR, while the TCRdb copy is restricted to in-frame clones and leaves out a portion. The data contain a few hundred thousand clones, 65% to 85% of them singletons. Those enrolled, adults aged roughly 18 to 95 years, came from 25 or so US areas. This receptor was taken from a woman in her 40s with acute COVID-19. The rearrangement links TRBV4-2 to TRBJ1-2; possible D gene TRBD1, 5 bases. Specimen: PBMCs or T cells enriched from blood (not recorded which). CDR3 residues: CASSLGRENGYTF. In DNA form, the CDR3 reads TGTGCCAGCAGCCTTGGCAGGGAAAATGGCTACACCTTC.